The T cell receptor (beta chain) under discussion was sequenced for a study of regulatory T cells in long-lasting Graves disease (TCRdb year 2021). In the study overall: Antithyroid drugs had been taken for less than 3 months by newly diagnosed Graves' disease patients. Persistent Graves' disease patients were compared with newly diagnosed Graves' disease patients by peripheral blood TCR sequencing and RNA sequencing. The study was registered as a clinical trial and conducted in China. TCR sequencing covered some 13 persistent and around 20 newly diagnosed Graves' disease patients, 33 samples in total.

Study-level results and caveats: As a limitation, the authors acknowledged that the small sample size may reduce accuracy. Only the TCR beta chain was sequenced and analyzed. The study examined only peripheral blood because the primary lesion, thyroid tissue, could not be accessed. Preferential use of TRBV28, TRBJ1-2 and TRBJ2-5 was observed in persistent disease, whereas TRBV20-1 and TRBJ2-1 were favored in newly diagnosed disease. Lower TCR Shannon entropy and fewer highly expanded clones were observed in persistent Graves' disease patients than in newly diagnosed patients, which suggested clonal expansion. More public clonotypes were shared among persistent patients (2,741) than among newly diagnosed patients (roughly 1,000).

The time point label here, explained by the study, means: newly diagnosed GD, antithyroid drugs for less than 3 months. For both TCR sequencing and RNA sequencing, RNA was extracted from PBMCs using TRIzol. Graves' disease was diagnosed according to American Thyroid Association guidelines. Patients for the study were recruited at an endocrinology department in Xi'an, China. Each patient gave 7 to 9.5 milliliters of peripheral blood, collected in an EDTA anticoagulant tube. Ficoll Paque Plus density gradient separation was used to isolate PBMCs, and no further T cell sorting was done. RNA quality was checked with an Agilent 2100 Bioanalyzer and agarose gel, and concentration with a NanoDrop 2000. Library preparation used multiplex PCR. TCRdb names Illumina HiSeq 4000 as the instrument used. CDR3 regions were amplified by Arm-PCR with iRepertoire HTBI primers to construct TCR beta libraries. Gel purification was performed on PCR products prior to sequencing. In the original analysis: Across samples, about 63 TRBV and 13 to 15 TRBJ segments were identified and used for gene usage analysis of CDR3 amino acid clonotypes. Filtered high-quality paired reads were merged into contigs using COPE and FqMerger. BLAST was used to align contigs to IMGT TRBV, TRBD and TRBJ reference genes, and CDR3 was defined according to IMGT. Any clonotype with a frequency above 0.1% was classified as a highly expanded clone. Repertoire diversity was measured by Shannon entropy, and V-J evenness by the Gini coefficient. Public clonotypes were defined as clonotypes shared by more than one individual. The public reads were run again by TCRdb, first through fastp at Q25 and then through MiXCR, and only productive beta chains were kept. Each entry is one CDR3 protein sequence, shown with its most common DNA and genes. TCRdb, not the authors, supplied the V and J calls. The sample has 550,000 to 650,000 distinct CDR3 sequences on record, roughly 15% of them singletons. The top ten clonotypes cover more than 10% of the sample.

The sample holds many counts of this clonotype. This receptor's antigen is unknown. No quality values exist for individual bases; no much larger clone is one base distant. V loses 6 bases of germline sequence and J loses 6 bases, and the interval between the two ends is 15 bases. From the germline V gene (reference sequence), CDR1 is SEHNR and CDR2 is FQNEAQ. There are 14 amino acids in the CDR3, from cysteine to phenylalanine inclusive. Kept here is only the CDR3 DNA, which spans 42 bases and is read in frame from base 1. Separately, the same data were catalogued under a study of T cells in Graves' hyperthyroidism and ophthalmopathy. Drawing on the second study: Stable Graves' hyperthyroidism was defined as no progression to ophthalmopathy during 18 months of follow-up. The hyperthyroidism patients were between 18 and 65 years old and newly diagnosed, with a disease duration of less than 2 months. Exclusion was applied to patients with uncontrolled infections, other autoimmune diseases, pregnancy or lactation. Diagnoses were based on clinical symptoms, serum thyroxine and TRAb, thyroid ultrasound and orbital computed tomography. A first-round RT-PCR of the TCR CDR3 used the HTBI primer set with the Qiagen OneStep RT-PCR kit. Most expanded thyroid clonotypes (frequency above 0.001) were also detected in blood, a finding suggesting that blood repertoires may reflect thyroid immune responses. Ophthalmopathy was separated from stable hyperthyroidism by a 13 V-J signature model, with roughly 88% sensitivity and approximately 81% specificity obtained in cross-validation and 80%/75% obtained in testing. In validation, the model predicted progression to ophthalmopathy a median of around 6.5 months before onset, with roughly 70% sensitivity and more than 72% specificity. To identify TCR V-J signatures that set the groups apart, the researchers used a discovery cohort of about a hundred patients, made up of 43 with Graves' ophthalmopathy and around 58 with stable Graves' hyperthyroidism. An independent validation cohort of some 18 hyperthyroidism patients and 17 patients who later progressed to ophthalmopathy tested prospective prediction of ophthalmopathy. For training and testing, the 100 patients in the discovery cohort were randomly divided in a 7:3 ratio. In addition, the study compared T-cell repertoires in thyroid tissue and in blood from six Graves' hyperthyroidism patients. Once sampling was done, hyperthyroidism patients were given methimazole at a starting dose of 30 mg daily, whereas ophthalmopathy patients were given high-dose intravenous methylprednisolone. Libraries were constructed in a second round of multiplex PCR, after which size selection and purification were carried out. Sequencing of the libraries was done on an Illumina HiSeq2000 using paired-end 100 bp reads. SOAPnuke was used to process the raw data, throwing out any read that contained adapters or uncalled bases, had a mean Phred below 15, or lacked an exact constant-primer or identifier match. COPE v1.2.5 was used to merge high-quality paired reads, and clonotypes were defined as unique nucleotide sequences. MiTCR v1.1 was used to align clonotypes to the IMGT TRBV, TRBD and TRBJ reference segments. The analysis included only V-J combinations with a frequency above 0.0001, which together covered around 99% of the repertoires. The TCS score was defined as the ratio of F50 (clonal expansion) to E x V (chaos), calculated using BLOSUM62-based TCRdist between CDR3 peptides within each V-J. Welch's t-statistics and random forest reduced 450 to 600 V-J features to 13, which were used in a naive Bayes classifier (R e1071). Sample size was not statistically predetermined, and blinding of investigators to group allocation was not performed. The paper describes TCR Vbeta CDR3 sequencing of fewer than 150 peripheral blood samples, made up of some 42 ophthalmopathy patients, 70 to 80 hyperthyroidism patients and some 17 progressor patients.

Material: peripheral blood mononuclear cells (PBMCs), obtained at new diagnosis, from a patient treated with antithyroid drugs. The sequence derives from a man aged 18 to 29 with Graves disease. Donor details come from another sample of the same person, matched by shared clones. The sequence joins TRBV7-9 to TRBJ2-1; the best D guess is TRBD2, with 5 bases matching. In nucleotide form, the sequence is TGTGCCAGCAGTCCTATCTGGGGAGTCAATGAGCAGTTCTTC. It translates as CASSPIWGVNEQFF. This CDR3, with the reference TRBV7-9 and TRBJ2-1 proteins standing in past its ends, gives the full variable domain DTGVSQNPRHKITKRGQNVTFRCDPISEHNRLYWYRQTLGQGPEFLTYFQNEAQLEKSRLLSDRFSAERPKGSFSTLEIQRTEQGDSAMYLCASSPIWGVNEQFFGPGTRLTVL.